This T cell receptor beta chain derives from a study of cytomegalovirus exposure and HLA in healthy donors. Study overall: Of around 410 genotyped donors, 75% to 90% grouped in the Caucasian-associated ancestry cluster. Study outcomes and limitations: It was confirmed in vitro that a few of the CMV-associated chains were specific for CMV antigens. Later analysis suggested links between common viral pathogens and several top significant clusters.

This PCR relied on a set of 60 Vbeta primers and 13 Jbeta primers. Repertoires were generated with immunoSEQ multiplex PCR, while TCRdb's copy carries only in-frame clones and drops some. This sample carries about 98,000 clones, 80% to 90% of them seen once, and the ten largest clones take approximately 1.4%. In regard to this clone: Its specificity is not known.

V lost 6 bases to trimming and J lost 5 bases; unmatched junction nucleotides: 6. Germline V gives CDR1 LGHNT, CDR2 FRNRAP. This CDR3 is built from 13 residues. This clonotype was sampled from a man in his forties in good health and CMV-seronegative. This chain joins TRBV12-5 and TRBJ1-2, with 7 bases lining up with TRBD1. Material: PBMCs. CDR3 sequence reads: CASGAGTAYGYTF. The CDR3 DNA sequence: TGTGCTAGTGGCGCCGGGACAGCATATGGCTACACCTTC.